What follows are 2 T cell receptor beta chains derived from one specimen sequenced in a study of blood T cell repertoires in COVID-19. This table comes from immunoSEQ multiplex PCR, and its TCRdb copy is limited to in-frame clones, with some not included. The data hold roughly 120,000 clones, with less than 75% observed a single time. Sequencing used peripheral blood. The origin of the receptors is a human donor with acute or convalescent COVID-19. The donor label of this sample is uncertain.

The genes are TRBV5-1 and TRBJ1-1; 8 bases are a match to TRBD1. CDR1 is SGHRS and CDR2 is YFSETQ in the germline V gene. V shed 6 bases and J 2 bases; nucleotides not matched to a gene: 9. This CDR3 comprises 15 residues. The CDR3 DNA sequence: TGCGCCAGCAATGAGCCGGGACAGGAAAACACTGAAGCTTTCTTT. This codes for CASNEPGQENTEAFF.

The sample holds one count of this clone. The chain has TRBV13 and TRBJ2-3, with TRBD2 matching 8 bases. This CDR3 is 17 amino acids long. The V segment lost 4 bases and the J segment 2 bases; nucleotides outside the gene matches: 11. CDR1 is PRHDT and CDR2 is FYEKMQ in the germline V gene (reference sequence). The CDR3 bases are TGTGCCAGCAGCTCCCAGGGAGCGGGGGAGTTCACAGATACGCAGTATTTT. Encoded protein: CASSSQGAGEFTDTQYF.